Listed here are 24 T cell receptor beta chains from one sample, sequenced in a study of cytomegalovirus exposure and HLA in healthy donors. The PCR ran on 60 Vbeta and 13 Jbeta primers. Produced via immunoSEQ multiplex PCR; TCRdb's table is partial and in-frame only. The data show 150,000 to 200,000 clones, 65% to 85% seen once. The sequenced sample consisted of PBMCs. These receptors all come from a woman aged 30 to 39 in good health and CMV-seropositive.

The DNA of the CDR3 is TGCAGCGTTGGCGACAGGGATGGGACCTACGAGCAGTACTTC. It encodes CSVGDRDGTYEQYF. The chain combines TRBV29-1 with TRBJ2-5, with 7 bases that match TRBD1. The J call may be faulty, since TRBJ2-7 better matches the DNA end. Germline CDR1 SQVTM, CDR2 ANQGSEA. CDR3 length: 14 residues.

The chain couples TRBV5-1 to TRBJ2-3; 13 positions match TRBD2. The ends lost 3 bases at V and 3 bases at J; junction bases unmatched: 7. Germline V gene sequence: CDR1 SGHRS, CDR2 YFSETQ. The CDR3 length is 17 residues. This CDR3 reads CASSSRTSGGGTDTQYF. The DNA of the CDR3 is TGCGCCAGCAGCTCGAGGACTAGCGGGGGTGGGACAGATACGCAGTATTTT.

The CDR3 DNA reads as TGCGCCAGCAGCCAAGGGGAGCGGCAGCCCCAGCATTTT. This gives the protein CASSQGERQPQHF. The chain carries TRBV4-1 and TRBJ1-5, with D uncertain. CDR1 and CDR2 from the germline V gene are MGHRA and YSYEKL. V lost 1 base to trimming and J lost 7 bases, with 8 bases between them. The CDR3 covers 13 residues.

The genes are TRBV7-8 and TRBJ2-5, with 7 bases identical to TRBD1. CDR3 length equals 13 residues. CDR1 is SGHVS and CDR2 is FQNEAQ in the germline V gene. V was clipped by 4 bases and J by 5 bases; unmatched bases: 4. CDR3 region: CASSSDRAETQYF. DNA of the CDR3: TGTGCCAGCAGCTCAGACAGGGCGGAGACCCAGTACTTC.

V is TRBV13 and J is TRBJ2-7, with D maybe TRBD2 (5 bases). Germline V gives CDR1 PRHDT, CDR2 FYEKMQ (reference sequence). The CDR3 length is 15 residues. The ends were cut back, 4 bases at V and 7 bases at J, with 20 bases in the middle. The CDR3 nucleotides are TGTGCCAGCAGCTACCCCGGCGCTCCCCCGGGGGAGCAGTACTTC. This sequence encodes CASSYPGAPPGEQYF.

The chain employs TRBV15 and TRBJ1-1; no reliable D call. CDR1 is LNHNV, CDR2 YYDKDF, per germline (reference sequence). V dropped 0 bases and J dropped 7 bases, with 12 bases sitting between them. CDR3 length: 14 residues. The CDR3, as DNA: TGTGCCACCAGCAGAGATCGACGGGGATTTGAAGCTTTCTTT. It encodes CATSRDRRGFEAFF.

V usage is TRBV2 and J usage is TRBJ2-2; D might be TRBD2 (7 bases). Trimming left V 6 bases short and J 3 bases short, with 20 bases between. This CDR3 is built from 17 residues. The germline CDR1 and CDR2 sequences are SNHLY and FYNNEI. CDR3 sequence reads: CASSGGGVGGYTGELFF. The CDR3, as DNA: TGTGCCAGCAGCGGAGGGGGGGTTGGAGGTTACACCGGGGAGCTGTTTTTT.

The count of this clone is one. In DNA, the CDR3 is TGTGCCAGCAGTCCGGACAGGGGTATCTATGAGCAGTTCTTC. Protein sequence: CASSPDRGIYEQFF. This chain uses TRBV6-1 with TRBJ2-1, with TRBD1 matching over 9 bases. The V and J ends lost 5 bases and 8 bases, in that order; junction bases with no gene match: 7. Germline V gives CDR1 MNHNS, CDR2 SASEGT. The CDR3 totals 14 residues.

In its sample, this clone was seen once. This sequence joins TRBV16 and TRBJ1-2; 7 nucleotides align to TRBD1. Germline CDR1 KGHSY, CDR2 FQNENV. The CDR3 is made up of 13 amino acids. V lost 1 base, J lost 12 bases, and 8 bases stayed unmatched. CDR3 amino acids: CASSQFLGQGDTF. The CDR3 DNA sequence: TGTGCCAGCAGCCAATTTCTCGGTCAGGGGGACACCTTC.

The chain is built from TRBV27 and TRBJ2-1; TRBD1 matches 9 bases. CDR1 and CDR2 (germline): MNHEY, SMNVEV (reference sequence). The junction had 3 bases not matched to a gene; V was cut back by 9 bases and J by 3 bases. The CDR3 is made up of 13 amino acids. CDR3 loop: CASGTGRYNEQFF. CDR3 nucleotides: TGTGCCAGTGGGACAGGGCGCTACAATGAGCAGTTCTTC.

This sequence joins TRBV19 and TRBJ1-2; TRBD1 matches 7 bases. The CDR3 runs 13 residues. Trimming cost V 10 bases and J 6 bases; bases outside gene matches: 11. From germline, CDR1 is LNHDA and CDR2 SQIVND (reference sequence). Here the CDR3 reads CATNREGGHGYTF. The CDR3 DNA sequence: TGTGCCACCAACCGTGAAGGGGGCCATGGCTACACCTTC. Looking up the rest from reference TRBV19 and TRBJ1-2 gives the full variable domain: DGGITQSPKYLFRKEGQNVTLSCEQNLNHDAMYWYRQDPGQGLRLIYYSQIVNDFQKGDIAEGYSVSREKKESFPLTVTSAQKNPTAFYLCATNREGGHGYTFGSGTRLTVV.

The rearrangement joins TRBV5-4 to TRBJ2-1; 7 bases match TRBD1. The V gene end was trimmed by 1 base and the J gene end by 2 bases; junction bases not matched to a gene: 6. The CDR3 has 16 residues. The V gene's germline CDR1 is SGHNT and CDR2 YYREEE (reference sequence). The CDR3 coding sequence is TGTGCCAGCAGCTTGTACAGAGGGGGCGCCTACAATGAGCAGTTCTTC. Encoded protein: CASSLYRGGAYNEQFF.

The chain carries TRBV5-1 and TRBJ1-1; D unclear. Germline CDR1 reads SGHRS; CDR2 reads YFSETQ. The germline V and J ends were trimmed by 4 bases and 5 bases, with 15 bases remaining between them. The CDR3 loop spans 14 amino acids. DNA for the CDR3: TGCGCCAGCAGCGGGGTGGGAGGGTCGACTGAAGCTTTCTTT. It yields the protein CASSGVGGSTEAFF.

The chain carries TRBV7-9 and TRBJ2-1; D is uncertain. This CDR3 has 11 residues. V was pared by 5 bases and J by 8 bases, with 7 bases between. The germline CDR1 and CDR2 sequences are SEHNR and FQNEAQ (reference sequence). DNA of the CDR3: TGTGCCAGCAGCCAAGCCTATGAGCAGTTCTTC. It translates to CASSQAYEQFF.

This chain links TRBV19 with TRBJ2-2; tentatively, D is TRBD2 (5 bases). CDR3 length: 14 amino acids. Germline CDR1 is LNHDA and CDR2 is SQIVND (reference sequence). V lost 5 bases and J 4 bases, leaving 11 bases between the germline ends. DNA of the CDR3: TGTGCCAGTAGTCTACTAGGTGGCACCGGGGAGCTGTTTTTT. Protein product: CASSLLGGTGELFF.

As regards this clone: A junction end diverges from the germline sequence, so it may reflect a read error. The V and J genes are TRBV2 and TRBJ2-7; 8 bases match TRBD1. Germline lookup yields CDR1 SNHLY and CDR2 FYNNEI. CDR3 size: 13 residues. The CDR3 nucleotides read TGTGCCAGCAGCGGGCCGGGACAGGAAATCCGCAACTTC. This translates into CASSGPGQEIRNF.

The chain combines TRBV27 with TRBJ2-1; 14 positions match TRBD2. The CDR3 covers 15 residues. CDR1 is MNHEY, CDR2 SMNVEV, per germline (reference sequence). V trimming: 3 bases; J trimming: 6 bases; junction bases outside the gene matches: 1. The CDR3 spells CASSLGLAGVNEQFF. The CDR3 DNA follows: TGTGCCAGCAGTTTGGGACTAGCGGGAGTCAATGAGCAGTTCTTC.

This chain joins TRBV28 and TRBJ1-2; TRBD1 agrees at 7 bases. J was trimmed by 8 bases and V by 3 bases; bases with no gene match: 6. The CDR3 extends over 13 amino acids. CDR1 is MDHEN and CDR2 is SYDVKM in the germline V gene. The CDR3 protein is CASSFGTAMGYTF. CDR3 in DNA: TGTGCCAGCAGTTTCGGGACAGCTATGGGCTACACCTTC.

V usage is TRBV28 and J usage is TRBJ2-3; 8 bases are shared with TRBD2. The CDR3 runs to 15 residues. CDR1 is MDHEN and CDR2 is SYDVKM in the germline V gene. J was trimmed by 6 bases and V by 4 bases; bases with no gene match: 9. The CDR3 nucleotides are TGTGCCAGCAGTTCTCCCGGGGGGGCCGTCGATACGCAGTATTTT. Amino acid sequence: CASSSPGGAVDTQYF.

The CDR3 region has the DNA TGTGCCAGCAGACCCACAGGGGGCCATAGTGAAAAACTGTTTTTT. This encodes CASRPTGGHSEKLFF. V usage is TRBV28 and J usage is TRBJ1-4; 9 bases align to TRBD1. The V gene's germline CDR1 is MDHEN and CDR2 SYDVKM. With V trimmed by 6 bases and J by 7 bases, 9 bases remained unmatched. The CDR3 loop spans 15 amino acids.

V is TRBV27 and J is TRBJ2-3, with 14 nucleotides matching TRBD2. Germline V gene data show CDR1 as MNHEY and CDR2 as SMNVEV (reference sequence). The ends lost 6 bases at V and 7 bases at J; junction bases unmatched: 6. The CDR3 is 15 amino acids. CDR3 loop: CASRRTSGRWNTQYF. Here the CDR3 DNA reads TGTGCCAGCAGGAGGACTAGCGGGAGGTGGAATACGCAGTATTTT.

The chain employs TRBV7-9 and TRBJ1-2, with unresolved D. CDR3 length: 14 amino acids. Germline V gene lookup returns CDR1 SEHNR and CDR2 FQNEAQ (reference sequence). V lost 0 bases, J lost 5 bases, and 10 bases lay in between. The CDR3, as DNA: TGTGCCAGCAGCTTAGCGGCAGGAATATATGGCTACACCTTC. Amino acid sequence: CASSLAAGIYGYTF.

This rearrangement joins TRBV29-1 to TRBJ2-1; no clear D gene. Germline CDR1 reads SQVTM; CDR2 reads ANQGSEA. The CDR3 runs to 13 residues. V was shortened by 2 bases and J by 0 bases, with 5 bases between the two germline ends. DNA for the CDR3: TGCAGCGTTGAAAGGAGCTCCTACAATGAGCAGTTCTTC. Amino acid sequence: CSVERSSYNEQFF.

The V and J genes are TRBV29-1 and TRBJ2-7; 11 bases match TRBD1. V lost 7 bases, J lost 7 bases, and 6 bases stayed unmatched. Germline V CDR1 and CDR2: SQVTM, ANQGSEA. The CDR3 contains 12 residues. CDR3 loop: CSAGQGESEQYF. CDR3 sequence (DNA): TGCAGCGCGGGACAGGGGGAATCGGAGCAGTACTTC.